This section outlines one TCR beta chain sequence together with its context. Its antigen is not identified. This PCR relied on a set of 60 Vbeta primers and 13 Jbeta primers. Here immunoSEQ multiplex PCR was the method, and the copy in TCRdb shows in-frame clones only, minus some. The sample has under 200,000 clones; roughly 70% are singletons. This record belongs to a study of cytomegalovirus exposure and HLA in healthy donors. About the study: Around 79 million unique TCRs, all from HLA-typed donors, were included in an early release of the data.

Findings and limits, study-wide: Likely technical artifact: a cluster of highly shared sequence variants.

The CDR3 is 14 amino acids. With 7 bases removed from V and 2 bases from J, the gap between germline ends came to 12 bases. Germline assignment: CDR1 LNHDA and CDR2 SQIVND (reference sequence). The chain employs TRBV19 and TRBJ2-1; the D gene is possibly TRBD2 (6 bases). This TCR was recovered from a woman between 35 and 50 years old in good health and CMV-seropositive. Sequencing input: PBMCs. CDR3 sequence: CASTGTRTYNEQFF. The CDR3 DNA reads TGTGCCAGTACAGGGACTCGTACCTACAATGAGCAGTTCTTC.